This paragraph covers one T cell receptor beta chain sequence. The source of the sample is a study of blood T cell repertoires in COVID-19. On the study more broadly: T cells, B-cell-depleted T cells, or PBMCs provided the cDNA or gDNA that served as material.

Germline CDR1 reads GTSNPN; CDR2 reads SVGIG (reference sequence). The trim removed 2 bases at V and 5 bases at J, leaving 4 bases unmatched. This CDR3 is 13 amino acids long. Assay used: immunoSEQ multiplex PCR; TCRdb lists only in-frame clones, some missing. The sample has approximately 220,000 clones; about 80% are singletons. The specimen was peripheral blood. The chain combines TRBV30 with TRBJ2-3; 7 nucleotides agree with TRBD2. The sequence derives from a woman in her thirties or forties with active or convalescent COVID-19. Here the CDR3 reads CAWSSGAGDTQYF. The DNA for the CDR3 is TGTGCCTGGAGTAGCGGGGCGGGAGATACGCAGTATTTT.